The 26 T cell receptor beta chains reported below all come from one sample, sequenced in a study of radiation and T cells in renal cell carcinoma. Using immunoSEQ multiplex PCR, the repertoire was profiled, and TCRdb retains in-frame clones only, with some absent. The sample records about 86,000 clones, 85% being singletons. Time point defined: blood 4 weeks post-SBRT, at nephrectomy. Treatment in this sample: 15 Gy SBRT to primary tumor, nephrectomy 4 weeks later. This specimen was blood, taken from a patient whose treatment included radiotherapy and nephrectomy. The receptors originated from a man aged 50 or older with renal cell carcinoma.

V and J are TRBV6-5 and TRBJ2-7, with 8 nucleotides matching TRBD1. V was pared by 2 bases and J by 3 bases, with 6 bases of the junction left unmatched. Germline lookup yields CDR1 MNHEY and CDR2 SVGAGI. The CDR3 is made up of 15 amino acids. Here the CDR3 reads CASSYAITGGYEQYF. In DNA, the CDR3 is TGTGCCAGCAGTTACGCTATTACAGGGGGCTACGAGCAGTACTTC.

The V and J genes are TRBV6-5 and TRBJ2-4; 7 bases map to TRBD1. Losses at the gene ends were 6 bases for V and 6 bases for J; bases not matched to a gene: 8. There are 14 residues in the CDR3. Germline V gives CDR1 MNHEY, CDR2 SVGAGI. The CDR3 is CASSLQGPRNIQYF. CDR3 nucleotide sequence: TGTGCCAGCAGCCTACAGGGGCCCCGAAACATTCAGTACTTC.

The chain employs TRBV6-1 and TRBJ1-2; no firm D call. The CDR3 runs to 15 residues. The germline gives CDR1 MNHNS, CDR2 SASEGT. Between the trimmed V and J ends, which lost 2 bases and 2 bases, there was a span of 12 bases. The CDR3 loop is CASSEMTTTNYGYTF. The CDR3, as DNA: TGTGCCAGCAGTGAAATGACAACTACAAACTATGGCTACACCTTC.

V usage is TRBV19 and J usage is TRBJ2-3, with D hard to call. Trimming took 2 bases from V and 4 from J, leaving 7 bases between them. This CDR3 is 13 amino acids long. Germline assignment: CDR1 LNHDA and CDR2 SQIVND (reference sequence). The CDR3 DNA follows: TGTGCCAGTAGTATATCCTTCCCAGATACGCAGTATTTT. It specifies CASSISFPDTQYF.

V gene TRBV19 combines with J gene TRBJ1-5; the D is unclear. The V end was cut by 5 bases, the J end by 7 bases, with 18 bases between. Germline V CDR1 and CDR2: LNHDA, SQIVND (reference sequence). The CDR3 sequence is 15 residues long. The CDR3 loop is CASSVLLRAEQPQHF. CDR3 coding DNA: TGTGCCAGTAGTGTCCTCTTGAGGGCCGAACAGCCCCAGCATTTT.

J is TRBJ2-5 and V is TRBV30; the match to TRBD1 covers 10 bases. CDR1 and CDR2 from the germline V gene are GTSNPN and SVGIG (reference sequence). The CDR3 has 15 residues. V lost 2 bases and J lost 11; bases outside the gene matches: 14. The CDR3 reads CAWSPPGQGWGGQYF. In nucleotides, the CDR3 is TGTGCCTGGAGTCCACCGGGACAGGGGTGGGGTGGGCAGTACTTC. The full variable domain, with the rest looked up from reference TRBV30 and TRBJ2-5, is SQTIHQWPATLVQPVGSPLSLECTVEGTSNPNLYWYRQAAGRGLQLLFYSVGIGQISSEVPQNLSASRPQDRQFILSSKKLLLSDSGFYLCAWSPPGQGWGGQYFGPGTRLLVL.

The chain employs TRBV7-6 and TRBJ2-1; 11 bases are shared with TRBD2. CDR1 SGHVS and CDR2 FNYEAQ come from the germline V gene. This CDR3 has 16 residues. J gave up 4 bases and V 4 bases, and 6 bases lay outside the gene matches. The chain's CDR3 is CASSYSGTSGYNEQFF. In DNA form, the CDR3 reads TGTGCCAGCAGCTATTCCGGGACTAGCGGATACAATGAGCAGTTCTTC. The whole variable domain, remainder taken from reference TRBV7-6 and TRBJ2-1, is GAGVSQSPRYKVTKRGQDVALRCDPISGHVSLYWYRQALGQGPEFLTYFNYEAQQDKSGLPNDRFSAERPEGSISTLTIQRTEQRDSAMYRCASSYSGTSGYNEQFFGPGTRLTVL.

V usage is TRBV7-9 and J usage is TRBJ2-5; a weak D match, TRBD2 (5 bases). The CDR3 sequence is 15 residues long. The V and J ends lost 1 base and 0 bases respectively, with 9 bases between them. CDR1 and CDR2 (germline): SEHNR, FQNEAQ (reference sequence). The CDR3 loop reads CASSLGGWYQETQYF. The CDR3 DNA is TGTGCCAGCAGCTTAGGAGGGTGGTACCAAGAGACCCAGTACTTC.

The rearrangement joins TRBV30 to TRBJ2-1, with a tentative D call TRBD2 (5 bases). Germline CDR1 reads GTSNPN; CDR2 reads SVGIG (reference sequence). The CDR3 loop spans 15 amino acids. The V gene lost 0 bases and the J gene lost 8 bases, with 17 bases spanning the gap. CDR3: CAWSVDYNLGHEQFF. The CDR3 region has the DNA TGTGCCTGGAGTGTCGACTATAATCTAGGCCATGAGCAGTTCTTC. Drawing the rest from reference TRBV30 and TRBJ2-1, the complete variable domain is SQTIHQWPATLVQPVGSPLSLECTVEGTSNPNLYWYRQAAGRGLQLLFYSVGIGQISSEVPQNLSASRPQDRQFILSSKKLLLSDSGFYLCAWSVDYNLGHEQFFGPGTRLTVL.

The CDR3 spells CASSKTANQETQYF. CDR3 nucleotide sequence: TGTGCCAGCAGCAAAACAGCTAACCAAGAGACCCAGTACTTC. The gene calls are TRBV9 and TRBJ2-5; no reliable D call. Trimming took 4 bases from V and 0 from J, leaving 10 bases between them. Germline V gene lookup returns CDR1 SGDLS and CDR2 YYNGEE. This CDR3 contains 14 residues.

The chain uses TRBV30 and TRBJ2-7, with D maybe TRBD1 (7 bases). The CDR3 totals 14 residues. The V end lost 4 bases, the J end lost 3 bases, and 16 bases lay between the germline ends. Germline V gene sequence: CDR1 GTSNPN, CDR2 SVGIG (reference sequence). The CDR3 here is CAWTGGTENYEQYF. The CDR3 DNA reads TGTGCCTGGACCGGAGGGACAGAGAACTACGAGCAGTACTTC.

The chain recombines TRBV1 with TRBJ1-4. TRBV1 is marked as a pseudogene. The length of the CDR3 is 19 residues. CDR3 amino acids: CTSSQDRPPEGGANEKLFF. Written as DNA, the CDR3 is TGCACCAGCAGCCAAGATCGGCCACCGGAGGGCGGAGCTAATGAAAAACTGTTTTTT.

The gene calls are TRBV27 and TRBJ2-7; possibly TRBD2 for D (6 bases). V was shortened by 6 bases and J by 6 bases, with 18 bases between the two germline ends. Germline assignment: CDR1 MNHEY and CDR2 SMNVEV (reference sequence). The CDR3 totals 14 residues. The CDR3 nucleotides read TGTGCCAGCAGACGGTCGGGAGCCTTTCTCGAGCAGTACTTC. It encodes CASRRSGAFLEQYF.

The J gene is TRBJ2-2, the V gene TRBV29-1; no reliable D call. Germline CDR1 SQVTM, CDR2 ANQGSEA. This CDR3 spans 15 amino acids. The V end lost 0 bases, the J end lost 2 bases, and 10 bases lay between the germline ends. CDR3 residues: CSVEDPLINTGELFF. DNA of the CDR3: TGCAGCGTTGAAGACCCGCTTATAAACACCGGGGAGCTGTTTTTT.

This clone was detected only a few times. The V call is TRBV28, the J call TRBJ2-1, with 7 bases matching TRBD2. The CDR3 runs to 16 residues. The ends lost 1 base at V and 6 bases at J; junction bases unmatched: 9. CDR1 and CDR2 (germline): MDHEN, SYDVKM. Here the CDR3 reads CASSLYREVGFNEQFF. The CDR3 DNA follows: TGTGCCAGCAGTTTATACCGGGAGGTTGGATTCAATGAGCAGTTCTTC.

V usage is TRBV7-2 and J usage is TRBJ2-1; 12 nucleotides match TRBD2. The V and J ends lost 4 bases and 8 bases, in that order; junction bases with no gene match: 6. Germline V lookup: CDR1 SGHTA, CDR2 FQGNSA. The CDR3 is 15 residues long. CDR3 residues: CASSSTSGGGHEQFF. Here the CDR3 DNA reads TGTGCCAGCAGCTCGACTAGCGGGGGAGGACATGAGCAGTTCTTC.

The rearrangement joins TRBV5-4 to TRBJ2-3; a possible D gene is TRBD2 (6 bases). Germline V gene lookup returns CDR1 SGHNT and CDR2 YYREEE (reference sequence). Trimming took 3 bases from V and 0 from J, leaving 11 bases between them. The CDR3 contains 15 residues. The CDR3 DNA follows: TGTGCCAGCAGCTCGGGACTTCTAAGCACAGATACGCAGTATTTT. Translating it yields CASSSGLLSTDTQYF.

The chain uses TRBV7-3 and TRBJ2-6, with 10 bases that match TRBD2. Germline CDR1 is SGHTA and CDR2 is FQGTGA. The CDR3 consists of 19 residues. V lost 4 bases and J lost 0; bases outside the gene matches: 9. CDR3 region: CASSSSGSPQSSGANVLTF. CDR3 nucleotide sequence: TGTGCCAGCAGCTCTAGCGGGAGTCCCCAAAGCTCTGGGGCCAACGTCCTGACTTTC.

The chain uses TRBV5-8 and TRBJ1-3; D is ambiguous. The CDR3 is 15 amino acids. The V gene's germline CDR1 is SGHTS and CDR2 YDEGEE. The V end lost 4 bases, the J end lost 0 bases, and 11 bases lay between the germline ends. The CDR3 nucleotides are TGTGCCAGCAGCACTAGAGATGACTCTGGAAACACCATATATTTT. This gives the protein CASSTRDDSGNTIYF.

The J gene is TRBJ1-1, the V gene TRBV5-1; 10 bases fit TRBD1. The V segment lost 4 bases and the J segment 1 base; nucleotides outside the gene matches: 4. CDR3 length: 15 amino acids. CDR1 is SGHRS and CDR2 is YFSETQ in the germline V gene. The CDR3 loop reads CASSQGDRGNTEAFF. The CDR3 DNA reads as TGCGCCAGCAGCCAGGGGGACAGGGGGAACACTGAAGCTTTCTTT.

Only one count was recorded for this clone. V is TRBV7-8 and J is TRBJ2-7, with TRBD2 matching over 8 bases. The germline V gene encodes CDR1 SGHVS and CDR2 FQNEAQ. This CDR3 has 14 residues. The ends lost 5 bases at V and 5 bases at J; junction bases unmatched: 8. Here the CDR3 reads CASSALREGNEQYF. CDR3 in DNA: TGTGCCAGCAGCGCCCTCCGGGAGGGGAACGAGCAGTACTTC.

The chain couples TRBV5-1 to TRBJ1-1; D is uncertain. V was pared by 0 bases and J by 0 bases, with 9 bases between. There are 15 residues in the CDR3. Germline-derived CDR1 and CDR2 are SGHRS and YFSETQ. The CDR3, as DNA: TGCGCCAGCAGCTTGGCCCCACCGTTGAACACTGAAGCTTTCTTT. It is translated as CASSLAPPLNTEAFF.

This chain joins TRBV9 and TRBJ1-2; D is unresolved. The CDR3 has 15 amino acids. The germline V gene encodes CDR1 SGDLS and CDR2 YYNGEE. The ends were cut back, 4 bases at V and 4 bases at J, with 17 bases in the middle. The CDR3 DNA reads TGTGCCAGCAGCCAACAAATGGACTCCCTCTATGGCTACACCTTC. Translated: CASSQQMDSLYGYTF.

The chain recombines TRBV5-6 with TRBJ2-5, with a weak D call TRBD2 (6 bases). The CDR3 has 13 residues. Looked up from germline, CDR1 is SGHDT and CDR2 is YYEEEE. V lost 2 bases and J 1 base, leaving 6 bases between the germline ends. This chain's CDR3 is CASSFGGQETQYF. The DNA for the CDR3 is TGTGCCAGCAGCTTCGGGGGCCAAGAGACCCAGTACTTC.

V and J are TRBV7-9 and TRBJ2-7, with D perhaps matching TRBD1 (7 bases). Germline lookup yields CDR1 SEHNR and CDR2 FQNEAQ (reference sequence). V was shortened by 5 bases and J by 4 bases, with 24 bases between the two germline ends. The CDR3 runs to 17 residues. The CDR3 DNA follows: TGTGCCAGCAGCGTAGGGAGTGGAGGGGGCGGAACTTACGAGCAGTACTTC. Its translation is CASSVGSGGGGTYEQYF.

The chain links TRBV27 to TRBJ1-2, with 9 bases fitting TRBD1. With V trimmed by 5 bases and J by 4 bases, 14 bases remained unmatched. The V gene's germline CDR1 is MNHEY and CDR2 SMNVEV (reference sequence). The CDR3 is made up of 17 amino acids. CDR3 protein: CASSPRTGAKGVYGYTF. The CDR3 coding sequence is TGTGCCAGCAGTCCACGGACAGGGGCCAAAGGGGTCTATGGCTACACCTTC.